Listed here are 19 T cell receptor beta chains from one sample, sequenced in a study of identical twins. TCRdb reprocessed the 5' RACE reads with MiXCR, giving one entry per CDR3 protein. Here the sample spans approximately 630,000 distinct CDR3 sequences, just over 7% being singletons. Another study also made use of these data, one on yellow fever vaccine responses in identical twins.

Sequencing was done on a sample of PBMCs. These TCRs come from a woman younger than 30 in good health.

This clonotype was detected a few times. V usage is TRBV4-2 and J usage is TRBJ2-1, with 13 bases that match TRBD2. CDR1 and CDR2 from the germline V gene are LGHNA and YNFKEQ. The CDR3 contains 19 residues. With V trimmed by 0 bases and J by 10 bases, 15 bases remained unmatched. The CDR3 coding sequence is TGTGCCAGCAGCCAAGATCCCGGACTAGCGGGGGTCGTAAGGGGCGAGCAGTTCTTC. Translated: CASSQDPGLAGVVRGEQFF.

In its sample, this clonotype was seen a few times. This rearrangement joins TRBV5-8 to TRBJ2-1, with D possibly TRBD1 on 5 matching bases. Germline V gene lookup returns CDR1 SGHTS and CDR2 YDEGEE. The CDR3 consists of 15 residues. The V gene lost 1 base and the J gene lost 2 bases, with 10 bases spanning the gap. CDR3 bases: TGTGCCAGCAGCTTGCGCAGGGTACCCTACAATGAGCAGTTCTTC. It yields the protein CASSLRRVPYNEQFF.

This clonotype was seen ten or more times. The rearrangement joins TRBV18 to TRBJ2-7; D gene unclear. The V and J ends lost 2 bases and 4 bases respectively, with 9 bases between them. The length of the CDR3 is 13 residues. Per germline, CDR1 KGHSH and CDR2 LQKENI. CDR3 bases: TGTGCCAGCTCACCAGGAACTTCGTACGAGCAGTACTTC. This sequence encodes CASSPGTSYEQYF.

The chain couples TRBV24-1 to TRBJ2-3, with D maybe TRBD2 (7 bases). This CDR3 is 15 amino acids long. Germline values: CDR1 KGHDR, CDR2 SFDVKD. The germline V and J ends were trimmed by 5 bases and 3 bases, with 14 bases remaining between them. In DNA, the CDR3 is TGTGCCACCAGTGGGGCGGGGGCCGCAACAGATACGCAGTATTTT. Translated: CATSGAGAATDTQYF.

This clonotype was observed at least ten times. This chain links TRBV29-1 with TRBJ2-1, with 12 bases that match TRBD2. Germline CDR1 and CDR2: SQVTM and ANQGSEA. There are 14 residues in the CDR3. J was trimmed by 9 bases and V by 1 base; bases with no gene match: 4. DNA for the CDR3: TGCAGCGTTGAAGGACTAGCGGGAGTTCGTGAGCAGTTCTTC. It codes for CSVEGLAGVREQFF.

CDR3 nucleotides: TGTGCCAGCAGCCGCCGGACAGGGGAAAGTAATCTCTATGGCTACACCTTC. Its translation is CASSRRTGESNLYGYTF. The rearrangement joins TRBV12-3 or TRBV12-4 to TRBJ1-2, with 9 bases matching TRBD1. V trimming: 6 bases; J trimming: 4 bases; junction bases outside the gene matches: 15. There are 17 residues in the CDR3.

This clonotype showed up many times. V gene TRBV12-3 or TRBV12-4 combines with J gene TRBJ2-1; 10 nucleotides line up with TRBD2. V gave up 4 bases and J gave up 6 bases; unmatched junction bases: 6. This CDR3 spans 15 amino acids. DNA for the CDR3: TGTGCCAGCAGTTCGGATAGCGGGGGGCTCAATGAGCAGTTCTTC. Translated, it gives CASSSDSGGLNEQFF.

This clonotype was counted a few times. The rearrangement uses TRBV20-1 and TRBJ2-7, with unresolved D. In germline, CDR1 is DFQATT, CDR2 SNEGSKA (reference sequence). Trimming removed 5 bases at V and 2 bases at J, with 4 bases between. The CDR3 runs 10 residues. The CDR3 region is CSASTYEQYV. The CDR3 DNA reads TGCAGTGCTTCGACCTACGAGCAGTACGTC.

This clonotype was seen a few times. This chain joins TRBV24-1 and TRBJ2-7, with TRBD1 matching over 7 bases. J lost 5 bases, V lost 3 bases, and 12 bases had no gene match. The CDR3 has 16 residues. Germline CDR1 reads KGHDR; CDR2 reads SFDVKD. The CDR3 DNA follows: TGTGCCACCAGTGATCGAACAGGGGTAGGTCTCGACGAGCAGTACTTC. It translates to CATSDRTGVGLDEQYF.

The chain recombines TRBV20-1 with TRBJ2-3; tentatively, D is TRBD2 (6 bases). Germline CDR1 DFQATT, CDR2 SNEGSKA (reference sequence). CDR3 length equals 13 residues. V was trimmed by 5 bases and J by 4 bases, leaving 13 bases between them. The CDR3 DNA follows: TGCAGTGCTGGAGGGGTGGGGGCAGATACGCAGTATTTT. This translates into CSAGGVGADTQYF.

This clonotype was seen repeatedly, ten times or more. One junction end disagrees with the germline gene, perhaps due to a read error. CDR3 coding DNA: TGTGCCAGCAGTGAGGGGTACAATGAGCAGTTCTTC. Residues: CASSEGYNEQFF. The rearrangement joins TRBV10-2 to TRBJ2-1; possibly TRBD1 or TRBD2 for D (5 bases each). This CDR3 is built from 12 residues. Germline V gene lookup returns CDR1 WSHSY and CDR2 SAAADI.

This clonotype has a handful of counts. The rearrangement uses TRBV11-2 and TRBJ2-7; 9 bases are a match to TRBD2. CDR3 size: 21 residues. Germline loops: CDR1 SGHAT, CDR2 FQNNGV. Trimming cost V 5 bases and J 4 bases; bases outside gene matches: 27. The CDR3 DNA reads as TGTGCCAGCAGCCCTCTTAGGGCGGGACTAGCTATTTACCCCCACTGGTACGAGCAGTACTTC. Translated, it gives CASSPLRAGLAIYPHWYEQYF.

The J gene is TRBJ2-6, the V gene TRBV5-1; TRBD1 aligns across 7 bases. This CDR3 spans 16 amino acids. Germline trimming cut 0 bases from V and 4 bases from J; bases unmatched to any gene: 4. Germline V gives CDR1 SGHRS, CDR2 YFSETQ. The CDR3 loop is CASSLGDRVGANVLTF. As DNA, the CDR3 is TGCGCCAGCAGCTTGGGCGACAGGGTCGGGGCCAACGTCCTGACTTTC.

This clonotype was counted many times. The gene calls are TRBV5-1 and TRBJ1-2, with TRBD1 as a possible D gene (5 bases). Germline-derived CDR1 and CDR2 are SGHRS and YFSETQ. This CDR3 spans 14 amino acids. The V and J ends lost 1 base and 6 bases respectively, with 13 bases between them. The CDR3 DNA reads as TGCGCCAGCAGCTTGACGCAGGGAGAGGATGGCTACACCTTC. Protein: CASSLTQGEDGYTF.

This clonotype has more than one count but fewer than ten. The V call is TRBV5-1, the J call TRBJ1-6, with 7 positions matching TRBD1. After removal of 4 bases from V and 10 bases from J, the junction contained 14 bases not matched to a gene. This CDR3 is built from 16 residues. Germline values: CDR1 SGHRS, CDR2 YFSETQ. The CDR3 DNA reads TGCGCCAGCAGCCCCACCCTTTACGACAGGGTATCACCCCTCCACTTT. Its protein product is CASSPTLYDRVSPLHF.

The rearrangement uses TRBV12-3 or TRBV12-4 and TRBJ1-6; 8 bases fit TRBD1. With V trimmed by 6 bases and J by 5 bases, 6 bases remained unmatched. The CDR3 covers 15 residues. This CDR3 is CASRTRQGHNSPLHF. CDR3 nucleotides: TGTGCCAGCAGGACCCGACAGGGGCATAATTCACCCCTCCACTTT.

Regarding this clonotype: Being one base from a much bigger clone, this may be a read error. The gene calls are TRBV29-1 and TRBJ2-7; D tentatively fits TRBD1 or TRBD2 (5 bases each). The germline V gene has CDR1 SQVTM and CDR2 ANQGSEA. The CDR3 covers 14 residues. CDR3 amino acids: CSVEDGDGLYGQYF. CDR3 sequence (DNA): TGCAGCGTTGAAGACGGGGACGGGCTCTACGGGCAGTACTTC.

This clonotype has ten or more counts. The chain carries TRBV5-1 and TRBJ2-1; weak D call: TRBD1 (5 bases). The CDR3 consists of 13 residues. With 0 bases removed from V and 8 bases from J, the gap between germline ends came to 9 bases. Per the germline V gene, CDR1 is SGHRS and CDR2 is YFSETQ. The DNA for the CDR3 is TGCGCCAGCAGCTTGGGACAGCGTGATGAGCAGTTCTTC. Protein: CASSLGQRDEQFF.

This chain joins TRBV3-1 and TRBJ2-5; D call uncertain. Germline V CDR1 and CDR2: LGHDT, YNNKEL (reference sequence). Deletions cut 3 bases from V and 3 bases from J, with 11 bases between. The CDR3 loop spans 14 amino acids. CDR3 in amino acids: CASSQVYREETQYF. The CDR3 region has the DNA TGTGCCAGCAGCCAGGTGTACCGTGAAGAGACCCAGTACTTC.